Listed here are 26 T cell receptor beta chains from one sample, sequenced in a study of CD8+CD57+ T cells in acquired aplastic anemia. According to the study, genomic DNA was the template for TCR beta VDJ and CDR3 profiling. Via MiXCR, TCRdb re-called the reads, giving one row per CDR3 protein. The sample shows 100,000 to 150,000 distinct CDR3 sequences, approximately 41% of them seen only once. Whoever was chosen for sequencing had shown CD8+CD57+ cell expansion by flow cytometry. Specimen: sorted CD4+, CD8+, or CD8+CD57+ T cells (not recorded which) from PBMCs. These receptors all stem from a human donor with aplastic anemia.

Turning to this clonotype: This may stem from a read error, because a much larger clone lies one nucleotide away. This chain links TRBV6-1 with TRBJ1-1; the D is unclear. This CDR3 region has 11 residues. Germline lookup yields CDR1 MNHNS and CDR2 SASEGT. CDR3 sequence: CASSHLSEASF. CDR3 bases: TGTGCCAGCAGTCATTTATCTGAAGCTTCCTTT.

The rearrangement joins TRBV2 to TRBJ2-7; D assignment may be TRBD1 or TRBD2 (5 bases each). V lost 6 bases, J lost 0 bases, and 12 bases lay in between. This CDR3 comprises 14 residues. Germline V lookup: CDR1 SNHLY, CDR2 FYNNEI. CDR3: CASSWDRSSYEQYF. The CDR3 DNA sequence: TGTGCCAGCAGCTGGGACCGGAGCTCCTACGAGCAGTACTTC.

This clonotype was counted only a few times. The V call is TRBV4-3, the J call TRBJ1-1, with D perhaps TRBD1 (6 bases). V lost 4 bases and J lost 5, with 14 bases in between. This CDR3 region has 14 residues. Germline assignment: CDR1 LGHNA and CDR2 YSLEER. The CDR3 DNA sequence: TGCGCCAGCAGCCCCGGCCAGGGGTGGACTGAAGCTTTCTTT. This codes for CASSPGQGWTEAFF.

The table lists this clonotype with many counts. This chain links TRBV27 with TRBJ2-5; the match to TRBD1 covers 7 bases. The CDR3 length is 14 residues. Germline lookup yields CDR1 MNHEY and CDR2 SMNVEV (reference sequence). With 6 bases clipped from V and 1 base from J, the junction kept 5 bases outside the gene matches. The chain's CDR3 is CASREGQVQETQYF. Written as DNA, the CDR3 is TGTGCCAGCAGGGAAGGACAGGTCCAAGAGACCCAGTACTTC.

This clonotype was counted many times. Here the CDR3 reads CSVRGPWNTEAFF. The DNA of the CDR3 is TGCAGCGTCCGTGGGCCCTGGAACACTGAAGCTTTCTTT. V usage is TRBV29-1 and J usage is TRBJ1-1, with unresolved D. CDR1 SQVTM and CDR2 ANQGSEA come from the germline V gene. V was pared by 6 bases and J by 1 base, with 12 bases between. The CDR3 is 13 amino acids.

The genes are TRBV29-1 and TRBJ1-5; a possible D gene is TRBD1 (5 bases). The germline V and J ends were trimmed by 6 bases and 0 bases, with 9 bases remaining between them. The CDR3 totals 13 residues. The germline CDR1 and CDR2 sequences are SQVTM and ANQGSEA. The CDR3 loop is CSVSDSSNQPQHF. The CDR3 DNA reads as TGCAGCGTGTCCGACAGTAGCAATCAGCCCCAGCATTTT.

Details on this clonotype: One end of the junction varies from germline; a read error may be responsible. The chain combines TRBV10-3 with TRBJ1-5; D call uncertain. CDR3 length equals 13 residues. Germline V CDR1 and CDR2: ENHRY, SYGVKD. DNA of the CDR3: TGTGCCATCAGCGAGTCGGTAAATCAGCCCCAGCATTTT. Residues: CAISESVNQPQHF.

This clonotype occurred a few times. The chain combines TRBV24-1 with TRBJ1-6; no firm D call. Trimming pared 4 bases from V and 5 bases from J, leaving 14 bases between. The CDR3 length is 16 residues. Germline CDR1 and CDR2: KGHDR and SFDVKD. Here the CDR3 reads CATSDSPLTDNSPLHF. CDR3 bases: TGTGCCACCAGTGACTCCCCCCTAACTGATAATTCACCCCTCCACTTT.

The V gene is TRBV19, the J gene TRBJ1-2; 8 bases map to TRBD1. This CDR3 is built from 15 residues. With V trimmed by 4 bases and J by 2 bases, 6 bases remained unmatched. The germline V gene has CDR1 LNHDA and CDR2 SQIVND (reference sequence). This CDR3 reads CASSRGQGQNYGYTF. CDR3 nucleotide sequence: TGTGCCAGTAGTAGAGGACAGGGACAAAACTATGGCTACACCTTC.

This clonotype was seen only a few times. An end of the junction does not agree with germline; a read error may underlie this. The J gene is TRBJ1-1, the V gene TRBV12-3 or TRBV12-4, with 7 bases fitting TRBD1. The CDR3 totals 15 residues. The CDR3 region is CASSRRVTGSTAAFF. CDR3 DNA: TGTGCCAGCAGTCGGAGAGTGACAGGGTCAACTGCAGCTTTCTTT.

This clonotype was counted at least ten times. The chain joins TRBV20-1 to TRBJ1-5; D unclear. Trimming left V 2 bases short and J 3 bases short, with 11 bases between. The CDR3 covers 14 residues. From germline, CDR1 is DFQATT and CDR2 SNEGSKA (reference sequence). The CDR3 sequence is CSARSGWNNQPQHF. The CDR3 DNA reads TGCAGTGCTAGAAGCGGTTGGAACAATCAGCCCCAGCATTTT.

CDR3 protein: CASTGTSSADTQYF. Here the CDR3 DNA reads TGTGCCAGCACCGGGACTAGCAGCGCAGATACGCAGTATTTT. V usage is TRBV2 and J usage is TRBJ2-3, with 9 bases lining up with TRBD2. The junction had 6 bases not matched to a gene; V was cut back by 7 bases and J by 4 bases. CDR3 length: 14 residues. Germline CDR1 and CDR2: SNHLY and FYNNEI.

This clonotype showed up just a few times. This chain connects TRBV7-2 to TRBJ1-1, with 8 bases matching TRBD1. The CDR3 totals 15 residues. Germline CDR1 SGHTA, CDR2 FQGNSA. V shed 4 bases, J shed 2 bases, and the junction held 6 bases outside the gene matches. The CDR3, as DNA: TGTGCCAGCAGCTCACCGGGACAGGCAAACACTGAAGCTTTCTTT. This codes for CASSSPGQANTEAFF.

The V and J genes are TRBV11-1 and TRBJ1-1, with D possibly TRBD1 on 5 matching bases. The CDR3 length is 12 residues. CDR1 and CDR2 (germline): SGHAT, FQDESV (reference sequence). V was trimmed by 3 bases and J by 6 bases, leaving 8 bases between them. CDR3 loop: CASSFGGSEAFF. The CDR3 DNA is TGTGCCAGCAGCTTTGGGGGGTCTGAAGCTTTCTTT.

This chain connects TRBV6-1 to TRBJ2-3, with D perhaps matching TRBD1 (6 bases). Germline assignment: CDR1 MNHNS and CDR2 SASEGT. With 6 bases removed from V and 3 bases from J, the gap between germline ends came to 22 bases. This CDR3 region has 17 residues. CDR3 region: CASRLNRVLTGTDTQYF. For the CDR3, the DNA is TGTGCCAGCAGGCTTAACAGGGTTCTCACAGGTACAGATACGCAGTATTTT.

Comments on this clonotype: Being one base from a much bigger clone, this may be a read error. The chain recombines TRBV6-1 with TRBJ2-3, with D perhaps TRBD2 (5 bases). V lost 11 bases to trimming and J lost 2 bases, with 17 bases between them. The CDR3 consists of 14 residues. Looked up from germline, CDR1 is MNHNS and CDR2 is SASEGT. CDR3 sequence (DNA): TGTGCCGGCAACGGACTCGGCCTCACAGATACGCAGTATTTT. Translated: CAGNGLGLTDTQYF.

The chain has TRBV7-2 and TRBJ2-3; D gene ambiguous. The germline V gene has CDR1 SGHTA and CDR2 FQGNSA. Trimming took off 5 bases at V and 7 bases at J, with 13 bases between the two ends. CDR3 size: 13 residues. The CDR3 spells CASSESTHHTQYF. DNA for the CDR3: TGTGCCAGCAGCGAAAGTACCCATCATACGCAGTATTTT.

V and J are TRBV24-1 and TRBJ2-5, with TRBD1 identical over 7 bases. This CDR3 has 16 amino acids. Germline V gene lookup returns CDR1 KGHDR and CDR2 SFDVKD. The ends lost 4 bases at V and 2 bases at J; junction bases unmatched: 9. CDR3 region: CATSEAGGSWQETQYF. Written as DNA, the CDR3 is TGTGCCACCAGTGAGGCAGGGGGTTCCTGGCAAGAGACCCAGTACTTC.

The chain has TRBV2 and TRBJ1-5; D remains unclear. The CDR3 sequence is 13 residues long. Per the germline V gene, CDR1 is SNHLY and CDR2 is FYNNEI. Trimming removed 6 bases from V and 1 base from J, with 7 bases in between. For the CDR3, the DNA is TGTGCCAGCAGGACAAGGAGCAATCAGCCCCAGCATTTT. Its translation: CASRTRSNQPQHF.

This clonotype was recorded at least ten times. The genes are TRBV5-8 and TRBJ1-2; 9 positions match TRBD1. V dropped 4 bases and J dropped 0; count of bases not matched to a gene: 4. The CDR3 is 15 residues long. Germline V gene lookup returns CDR1 SGHTS and CDR2 YDEGEE. The chain's CDR3 is CASSTTGGANYGYTF. The CDR3 nucleotides read TGTGCCAGCAGCACGACAGGGGGAGCTAACTATGGCTACACCTTC.

At least ten counts were recorded for this clonotype. The rearrangement links TRBV5-4 to TRBJ1-1; maybe TRBD1 (6 bases). Germline CDR1 reads SGHNT; CDR2 reads YYREEE (reference sequence). This CDR3 comprises 17 residues. Trimming took off 4 bases at V and 0 bases at J, with 19 bases between the two ends. CDR3 coding DNA: TGTGCCAGCAGCCGTATGGCAGGGGCCGCCGTGAACACTGAAGCTTTCTTT. This sequence encodes CASSRMAGAAVNTEAFF.

This clonotype showed up many times. The rearrangement joins TRBV2 to TRBJ2-5; 7 positions match TRBD2. CDR1 and CDR2 from the germline V gene are SNHLY and FYNNEI. This CDR3 contains 15 residues. Trimming removed 7 bases from V and 3 bases from J; junction bases left unmatched: 11. In DNA form, the CDR3 reads TGTGCCAGCAAAGTCCAGGGACTAATAAAAGAGACCCAGTACTTC. Translated, it gives CASKVQGLIKETQYF.

This clonotype was seen many times. CDR3: CASSLWLQREANSPLHF. CDR3 bases: TGCGCCAGCAGCTTGTGGTTACAGCGGGAAGCGAATTCACCCCTCCACTTT. The V gene is TRBV5-1, the J gene TRBJ1-6; no clear D. V was cut by 1 base and J by 7 bases, with 18 bases left in between. The CDR3 runs to 17 residues. The germline gives CDR1 SGHRS, CDR2 YFSETQ.

J is TRBJ1-2 and V is TRBV10-2; D is uncertain. This CDR3 is 16 amino acids long. With 2 bases removed from V and 3 bases from J, the gap between germline ends came to 16 bases. From germline, CDR1 is WSHSY and CDR2 SAAADI. The CDR3 DNA follows: TGCGCCAGCAGTGAGAAGCTCCGAAGGCGGGACTATGGCTACACCTTC. Residues: CASSEKLRRRDYGYTF.

In this sample, this clonotype turned up many times. The rearrangement uses TRBV14 and TRBJ1-1, with 10 bases lining up with TRBD1. Germline assignment: CDR1 SGHDN and CDR2 FVKESK. Trimming removed 4 bases from V and 0 bases from J; junction bases left unmatched: 5. The CDR3 totals 16 residues. The CDR3 protein is CASSPQTGGLNTEAFF. The CDR3 DNA is TGTGCCAGCAGCCCTCAGACAGGGGGCCTGAACACTGAAGCTTTCTTT.

This clonotype was counted at least ten times. The chain combines TRBV6-1 with TRBJ1-5; D is perhaps TRBD1 (6 bases). The CDR3 totals 13 residues. Per germline, CDR1 MNHNS and CDR2 SASEGT. V was cut by 5 bases and J by 7 bases, with 12 bases left in between. The CDR3 loop is CASSRGGEQPQHF. For the CDR3, the DNA is TGTGCCAGCAGTAGGGGGGGGGAACAGCCCCAGCATTTT.